This TCR beta chain was recorded in a study of cytomegalovirus exposure and HLA in healthy donors. Broader study findings: Cytomegalovirus association was assigned to under 200 TCR beta chains. An ancestry cluster, one associated with Asian ancestry, reportedly showed fewer N-insertions than the roughly 670-donor mean in a later analysis.

Everyone who donated was a healthy bone marrow donor. In this sample, this clone turned up a few times. The antigen is unknown. Germline lookup yields CDR1 SEHNR and CDR2 FQNEAQ (reference sequence). There are 14 residues in the CDR3. With V trimmed by 3 bases and J by 1 base, 1 base remained unmatched. Both 60 Vbeta primers and 13 Jbeta primers went into the PCR. Assay: immunoSEQ multiplex PCR; the TCRdb copy retains only in-frame clones and omits some. Here the sample spans over 150,000 clones, approximately 80% being singletons. The TCR was taken from a woman aged 40 to 50 in good health and CMV-seropositive. This chain links TRBV7-9 with TRBJ2-3; 7 bases line up with TRBD1. Sequencing input: PBMCs. CDR3 amino acids: CASSFTGGTDTQYF. As DNA, the CDR3 is TGTGCCAGCAGCTTTACAGGGGGCACAGATACGCAGTATTTT.